Following are 5 T cell receptor beta chains from one sample sequenced in a study of blood T cells in healthy people across ages. Combining a sample-barcoded 5' primer with a J-beta primer mix, a second PCR ran for about 7 to 12 cycles. MiXCR was run by TCRdb on the 5' RACE reads, yielding one entry per CDR3 protein. The table includes roughly 680,000 distinct CDR3 sequences, roughly half detected once. Sequences were obtained from blood. The receptors derive from a woman of 80 years or more in good health.

About this clonotype: At one end the junction does not follow the germline gene, possibly because of a read error. The genes are TRBV7-9 and TRBJ2-7; perhaps D is TRBD1 or TRBD2 (5 bases each). Per the germline V gene, CDR1 is SEHNR and CDR2 is FQNEAQ (reference sequence). This CDR3 region has 17 residues. CDR3: CPSSLVGTGAWTYEQYF. The CDR3 DNA follows: TGTCCCAGCAGCTTAGTCGGGACCGGGGCTTGGACCTACGAGCAGTACTTC.

In this sample, this clonotype turned up many times. V usage is TRBV12-3 or TRBV12-4 and J usage is TRBJ2-1, with TRBD2 matching 7 bases. CDR3 length: 14 amino acids. V lost 7 bases, J lost 5 bases, and 8 bases stayed unmatched. For the CDR3, the DNA is TGTGCCAGCACGTGGGCGGGGGTCAACAATGAGCAGTTCTTC. Amino acid sequence: CASTWAGVNNEQFF.

The chain has TRBV20-1 and TRBJ2-3; tentatively, D is TRBD1 (5 bases). There are 12 residues in the CDR3. V was cut by 7 bases and J by 0 bases, with 8 bases left in between. Germline assignment: CDR1 DFQATT and CDR2 SNEGSKA (reference sequence). In DNA form, the CDR3 reads TGCAGTGGGGGCGTTAGCACAGATACGCAGTATTTT. This encodes CSGGVSTDTQYF.

Concerning this clonotype itself: At one end, the junction sequence differs from germline, possibly due to a read error. The chain carries TRBV20-1 and TRBJ1-6, with a tentative D call TRBD1 (6 bases). The V gene's germline CDR1 is DFQATT and CDR2 SNEGSKA (reference sequence). The CDR3 consists of 13 residues. The CDR3 loop is CSATYRVTTPPHF. CDR3 coding DNA: TGCAGTGCTACCTACAGGGTCACGACACCCCCCCACTTT.

This clonotype was counted a few times. The J gene is TRBJ2-7, the V gene TRBV7-2; D might be TRBD1 or TRBD2, each matching 6 bases. Looked up from germline, CDR1 is SGHTA and CDR2 is FQGNSA. The CDR3 extends over 14 amino acids. V shed 2 bases and J shed 6 bases, with 14 bases lying between them. The CDR3 protein is CASSLRARGGEQYF. The CDR3 DNA reads as TGTGCCAGCAGCTTAAGGGCCAGGGGAGGCGAGCAGTACTTC.